The sequence of this T cell receptor beta chain was determined in a study of blood T cell repertoires in COVID-19 (dated by TCRdb to 2020 to 2022). Regarding the study in general: The collaborator samples originated in the United States, Italy and Spain and spanned the acute and convalescent phases of COVID-19. The material from the prospective study consisted of cDNA or gDNA derived from T cells, B-cell-depleted T cells, or PBMCs. The dataset comprised deeply sampled blood TCRbeta repertoires from subjects exposed to, actively infected with, or recovered from COVID-19. The repertoires were made available in a free public database intended to serve as a resource for research on the immune response to SARS-CoV-2. Samples were obtained from the ongoing ImmuneRACE study (first 160 participants) and from 1,000 to 1,500 subjects provided by 6 global collaborators. Nearly every sample came with metadata listing a de-identified subject ID, COVID-19 status, age in years and sex. HLA class I and class II types, where available, came from metadata supplied by the sample provider rather than from assay-based typing.

The CDR3 holds 12 amino acids from the cysteine to the phenylalanine. This entry keeps only the CDR3 DNA: 36 bases, framed from base 1. CDR1 GTSNPN and CDR2 SVGIG are derived from the germline V gene (reference sequence). V loses 7 bases at its end and J loses 7 bases; junction bases beyond the gene matches: 7. A second Seattle source provided samples from volunteer blood donors who had recovered from COVID-19. Each collaborating institution followed its own protocols to collect whole blood in K2EDTA tubes. For TCRbeta analysis, collaborator samples were shipped as frozen whole blood, as isolated PBMCs, or as DNA extracted from either sample type. TCRbeta CDR3 regions were amplified from genomic DNA using the immunoSEQ Assay, a bias-controlled multiplex PCR. The authors' pipeline ran thus. Within the assay, amplification of reference gene primers was used to estimate how many nucleated cells each sample contained. To quantify the absolute abundance of each unique TCRbeta CDR3 rearrangement, sequence reads were collapsed and filtered. Productive Simpson clonality was computed per sample as the square root of Simpson's diversity index over productive rearrangements. TCRdb took this table from immuneACCESS and kept in-frame rearrangements with V and J called. Such tables lack part of the clones; where checked against another copy, unresolved V genes explain under half of the gap, and the rest is unexplained. The V and J calls and the clone size are those of that table, but D and trimming were determined from the DNA. This sample comprises 250,000 to 300,000 clones, 87% of them detected only once. The ten largest clones add up to roughly 2.2% of the sample.

Summary of the overall study and its limitations: Clinical and demographic metadata were provided uncurated, with the amount varying by source and participant.

Comment on this clone: Its antigen is unknown. No qualities accompany the bases; no much larger clone lies one base away.

The sequenced material came from peripheral blood. This TCR came from a woman between 45 and 65 years old who had recovered from COVID-19. The V and J genes are TRBV30 and TRBJ1-2; TRBD1 fits 9 bases in the junction. Here the CDR3 is given as CASGQGKSGYTF. The DNA sequence is as follows: TGTGCCTCGGGACAGGGAAAGTCTGGCTACACCTTC.